The clone carrying this T cell receptor beta chain was counted a single time. Its cognate antigen is unknown. This specimen belongs to a study of cytomegalovirus exposure and HLA in healthy donors. The PCR contained 60 Vbeta and 13 Jbeta primers. The data were produced by immunoSEQ multiplex PCR, yet TCRdb's version contains in-frame clones alone and is incomplete. The sample carries approximately 100,000 clones, around 75% recorded once. Germline V CDR1 and CDR2: SGHDN, FVKESK. CDR3 length: 14 residues. Germline trimming cut 5 bases from V and 2 bases from J; bases unmatched to any gene: 3. Study observations and caveats: Altogether, 160 or so TCR beta chains were recorded as cytomegalovirus-associated.

The sequencing input was PBMCs. The clonotype originates from a man aged 18-30 years in good health and CMV-seropositive. This chain links TRBV14 with TRBJ1-2; 9 bases align to TRBD1. In DNA, the CDR3 is TGTGCCAGCAGCTGGACAGGGGAAAACTATGGCTACACCTTC. Translating it yields CASSWTGENYGYTF.